This T cell receptor (beta chain) was captured by sequencing in a study of beta chain features in type 1 diabetes (dated by TCRdb to 2016 to 2019). For the study in its entirety: Mean age, gender distribution, total cell number and subset yield were not different between patients and healthy donors. Across all samples, 107,917,701 sorted cells were examined, and cell number per subset correlated strongly with RNA yield. The study compared TCRB repertoires of sorted circulating CD4+ T cell subsets between recently diagnosed type 1 diabetes patients and matched healthy donors. Regulatory and stem cell-like memory subsets were obtained from only 8 patients and roughly eight healthy donors, while naive and central memory subsets were obtained from all 30 or so donors. What the research found in general, with its limitations: A moderate but significant shortening of TCRB CDR3 length was observed in type 1 diabetes patients in all four CD4+ subsets. Naive, central memory and regulatory TCRB repertoires appeared to be more similar among patients than among healthy donors. Because cDNA was sequenced instead of genomic DNA, activated cells with high expression could be over-represented, although the groups did not differ in activation or CD3 levels. Shorter templates might have been favored by PCR, but patient and control samples were amplified and corrected together, so both groups would have been affected equally by any skew. Fewer insertions and more nucleotide deletions at VDJ recombination sites were observed in patients with type 1 diabetes, implying thymic rearrangement abnormalities. Because the HLA sub-analyses included only small numbers of individuals, any influence of HLA type on TCRB rearrangement was left unresolved.

From each donor, a single peripheral blood sample of approximately 120 mL on average was drawn into heparinised tubes. Naive, central memory, regulatory and stem cell-like memory CD4+ T cells were sorted on a BD FACSAria II using a panel including CD45RO, CCR7, CD25, CD127, CD95 and CD27. All sorted populations exceeded 98% purity. Right away, PBMCs were isolated by Lymphoprep density gradient centrifugation and were stained directly, with no culture step. To minimize batch effects, samples were stained and sorted in pairs, one healthy donor with one patient per experiment. V drops 7 bases and J drops 6 bases, leaving 22 bases in between. Counted from cysteine to phenylalanine, this CDR3 has 15 amino acids. Solely the CDR3 DNA is kept, with 45 bases framed from the first base. The germline V gene provides CDR1 SQVTM and CDR2 ANQGSEA. The High Capacity cDNA Reverse Transcription Kit was used to reverse transcribe all of the isolated RNA, meaning that expressed TCRB transcripts were what got sequenced. Deep immunoSEQ sequencing was applied to naive, central memory and regulatory T cell samples, giving an average of around 3.8 million total reads per sample. Sorted cells were lysed in RLT buffer and RNA was extracted with DNase-treated RNeasy Micro or Mini kits, depending on cell number. Each cell subset was processed separately to prevent cross-contamination, with patient and healthy donor samples processed together. The immunoSEQ multiplex PCR was used to amplify TCRB sequences from cDNA, yielding 87-bp fragments that span the CDR3 region. Sequencing of the amplicons was done on the Illumina HiSeq platform. As for the original processing: PCR bias was corrected computationally using synthetic template baselines, and reads within Hamming distance 2 were collapsed, with unmergeable singletons discarded. By aligning reads against IMGT, V, D and J genes, CDR3 length, and insertions or deletions at six rearrangement sites were assigned. Within each subset, clonotype counts were normalized to the number of sorted cells before true diversity and Gini coefficients were calculated with the tcR R package. Repertoire sharing was quantified using the overlap coefficient calculated on TCRB nucleotide sequences. TCRdb carries this immuneACCESS record with in-frame sequences only. Its versions omit some clonotypes, under half of them owing to an unresolved V gene in the studies checked, with the rest unexplained. V and J calls and clone size follow that table, whereas D and trimming were derived from the DNA. The sample table records about 150,000 clones; around 10% of these occur just once. Roughly 2% of the sample is in the top ten clones.

Details on this clone: This clone's antigen is unknown. There are no base qualities to consult, and no much larger clone falls within one base.

This TCR derives from a man aged 18 to 29 in good health. The sequencing sample was made of central memory CD4+ T cells from blood. Rearrangement joined TRBV29-1 to TRBJ2-1; TRBD2 is perhaps the D gene, given 6 matching bases. The DNA reads TGCAGCGCCCCCCAACGCGGGGCTAACAGCAATGAGCAGTTCTTC. The translation is CSAPQRGANSNEQFF.